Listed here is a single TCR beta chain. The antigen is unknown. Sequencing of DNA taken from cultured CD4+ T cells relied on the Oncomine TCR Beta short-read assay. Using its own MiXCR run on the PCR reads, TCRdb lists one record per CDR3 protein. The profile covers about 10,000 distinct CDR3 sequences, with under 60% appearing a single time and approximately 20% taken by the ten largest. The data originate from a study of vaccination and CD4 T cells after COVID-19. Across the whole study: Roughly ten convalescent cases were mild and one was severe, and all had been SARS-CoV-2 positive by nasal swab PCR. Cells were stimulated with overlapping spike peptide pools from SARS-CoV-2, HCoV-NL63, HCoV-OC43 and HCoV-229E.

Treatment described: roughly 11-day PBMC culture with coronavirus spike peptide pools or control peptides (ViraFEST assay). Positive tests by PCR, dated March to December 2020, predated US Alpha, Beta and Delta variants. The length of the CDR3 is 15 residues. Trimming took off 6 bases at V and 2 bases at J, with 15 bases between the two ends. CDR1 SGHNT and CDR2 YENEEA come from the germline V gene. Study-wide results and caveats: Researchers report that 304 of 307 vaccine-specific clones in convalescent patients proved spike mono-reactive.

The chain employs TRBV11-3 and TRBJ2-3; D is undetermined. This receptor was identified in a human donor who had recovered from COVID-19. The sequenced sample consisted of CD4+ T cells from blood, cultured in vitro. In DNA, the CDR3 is TGTGCCAGCAGAACCCAGTCTCAGATCACAGATACGCAGTATTTT. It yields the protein CASRTQSQITDTQYF.